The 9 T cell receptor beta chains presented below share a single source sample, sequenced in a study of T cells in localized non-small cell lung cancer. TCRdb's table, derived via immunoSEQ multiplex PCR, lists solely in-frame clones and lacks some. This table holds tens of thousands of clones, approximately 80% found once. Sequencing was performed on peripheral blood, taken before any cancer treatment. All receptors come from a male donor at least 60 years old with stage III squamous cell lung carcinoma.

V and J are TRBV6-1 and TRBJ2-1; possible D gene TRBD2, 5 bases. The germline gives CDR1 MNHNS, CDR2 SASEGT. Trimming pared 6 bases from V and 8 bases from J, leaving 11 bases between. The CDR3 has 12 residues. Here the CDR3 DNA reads TGTGCCAGCAGGAGGGCGAACGATGAGCAGTTCTTC. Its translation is CASRRANDEQFF.

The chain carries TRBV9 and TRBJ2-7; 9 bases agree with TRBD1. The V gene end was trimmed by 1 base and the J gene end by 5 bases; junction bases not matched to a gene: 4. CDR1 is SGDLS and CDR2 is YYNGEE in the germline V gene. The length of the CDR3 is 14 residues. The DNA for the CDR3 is TGTGCCAGCAGCGTAAGGGACAGGGTGGACGAGCAGTACTTC. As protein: CASSVRDRVDEQYF.

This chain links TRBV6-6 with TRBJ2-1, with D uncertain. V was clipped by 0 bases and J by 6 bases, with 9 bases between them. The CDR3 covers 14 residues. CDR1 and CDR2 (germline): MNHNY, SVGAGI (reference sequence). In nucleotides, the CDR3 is TGTGCCAGCAGTTACTCGACCCTGACCAATGAGCAGTTCTTC. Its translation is CASSYSTLTNEQFF.

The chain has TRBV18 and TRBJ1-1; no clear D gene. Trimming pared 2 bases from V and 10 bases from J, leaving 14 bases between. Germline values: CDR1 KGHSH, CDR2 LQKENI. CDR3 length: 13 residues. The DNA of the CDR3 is TGTGCCAGCTCACCAGGTGGGAGTTGGGGAGCTTTCTTT. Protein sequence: CASSPGGSWGAFF.

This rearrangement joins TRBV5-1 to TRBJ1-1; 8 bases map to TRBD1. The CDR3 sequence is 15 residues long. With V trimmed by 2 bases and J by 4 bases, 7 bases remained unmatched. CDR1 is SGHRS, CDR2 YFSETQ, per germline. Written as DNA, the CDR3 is TGCGCCAGCAGCTTCCAGGGGGCGCCGGGCACTGAAGCTTTCTTT. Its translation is CASSFQGAPGTEAFF.

The CDR3 sequence: CASSTGTGGARYGYTF. Written as DNA, the CDR3 is TGCGCCAGCAGTACCGGGACAGGGGGCGCGAGGTATGGCTACACCTTC. The genes are TRBV5-1 and TRBJ1-2; the match to TRBD1 covers 12 bases. Germline trimming cut 5 bases from V and 5 bases from J; bases unmatched to any gene: 10. The CDR3 extends over 16 amino acids. CDR1 is SGHRS and CDR2 is YFSETQ in the germline V gene.

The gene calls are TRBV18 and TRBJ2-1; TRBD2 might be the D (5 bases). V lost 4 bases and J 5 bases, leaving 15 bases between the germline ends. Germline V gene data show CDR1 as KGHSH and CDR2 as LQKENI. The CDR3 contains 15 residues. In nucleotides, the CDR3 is TGTGCCAGCTCACTAGCACCGGGGTTAAACAATGAGCAGTTCTTC. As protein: CASSLAPGLNNEQFF.

Here the CDR3 reads CSVGGQGAMYEQYF. In nucleotides, the CDR3 is TGCAGCGTTGGGGGACAGGGGGCAATGTACGAGCAGTACTTC. The genes are TRBV29-1 and TRBJ2-7, with 12 bases matching TRBD1. The CDR3 has 14 amino acids. The V and J ends lost 4 bases and 4 bases, in that order; junction bases with no gene match: 5. The germline V gene has CDR1 SQVTM and CDR2 ANQGSEA.

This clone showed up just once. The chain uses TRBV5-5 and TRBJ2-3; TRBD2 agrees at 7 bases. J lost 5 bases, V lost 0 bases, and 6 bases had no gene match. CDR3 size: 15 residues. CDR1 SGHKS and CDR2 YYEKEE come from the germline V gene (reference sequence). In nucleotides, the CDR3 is TGTGCCAGCAGCTTGGAAGGGAGGGCCGGAGATACGCAGTATTTT. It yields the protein CASSLEGRAGDTQYF. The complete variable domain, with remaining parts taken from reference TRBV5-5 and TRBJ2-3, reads DAGVTQSPTHLIKTRGQQVTLRCSPISGHKSVSWYQQVLGQGPQFIFQYYEKEERGRGNFPDRFSARQFPNYSSELNVNALLLGDSALYLCASSLEGRAGDTQYFGPGTRLTVL.